The 27 T cell receptor beta chains listed next were all sequenced from one sample in a study of shared clonotypes between healthy human individuals. The table came from immunoSEQ multiplex PCR; TCRdb's copy has only in-frame clones and leaves some out. This sample has about 1.5 million clones, with roughly 97% found just once. Source material: naive CD4+ T cells sorted from blood. Specified subset: CD45RA+ positively selected. All receptors come from a man aged 25 to 40 in good health.

The chain uses TRBV29-1 and TRBJ2-5; no definite D call. V shed 6 bases and J shed 1 base, with 12 bases lying between them. In germline, CDR1 is SQVTM, CDR2 ANQGSEA. This CDR3 region has 13 residues. The CDR3 nucleotides read TGCAGCGTCGCGGCACAAAGCCAAGAGACCCAGTACTTC. Translation: CSVAAQSQETQYF.

V is TRBV14 and J is TRBJ2-2; 10 bases match TRBD1. CDR3 length equals 18 residues. V lost 4 bases and J lost 1; bases outside the gene matches: 9. The germline V gene has CDR1 SGHDN and CDR2 FVKESK. Here the CDR3 reads CASSLRDRGAWNTGELFF. CDR3 bases: TGTGCCAGCAGCCTCCGGGACAGGGGAGCCTGGAACACCGGGGAGCTGTTTTTT.

The V gene is TRBV7-2, the J gene TRBJ1-2; D may be TRBD1 (6 bases). There are 12 residues in the CDR3. Trimming left V 2 bases short and J 7 bases short, with 8 bases between. Per the germline V gene, CDR1 is SGHTA and CDR2 is FQGNSA. CDR3 coding DNA: TGTGCCAGCAGCTTAACAGGGTTTGGCTACACCTTC. Translated, it gives CASSLTGFGYTF.

The V call is TRBV27, the J call TRBJ2-7, with D possibly TRBD1 on 6 matching bases. The CDR3 sequence is 16 residues long. Germline-derived CDR1 and CDR2 are MNHEY and SMNVEV (reference sequence). Deletions cut 5 bases from V and 0 bases from J, with 17 bases between. As DNA, the CDR3 is TGTGCCAGCAGTCCACATATAGGGGACACCTCCTACGAGCAGTACTTC. This translates into CASSPHIGDTSYEQYF.

The chain joins TRBV7-9 to TRBJ1-5; D gene uncertain. The CDR3 sequence is 13 residues long. Germline V CDR1 and CDR2: SEHNR, FQNEAQ (reference sequence). Trimming took off 11 bases at V and 1 base at J, with 12 bases between the two ends. CDR3 region: CAGSVGSNQPQHF. CDR3 coding DNA: TGTGCCGGGTCGGTGGGGAGCAATCAGCCCCAGCATTTT. Complete variable domain (other parts from reference TRBV7-9 and TRBJ1-5): DTGVSQNPRHKITKRGQNVTFRCDPISEHNRLYWYRQTLGQGPEFLTYFQNEAQLEKSRLLSDRFSAERPKGSFSTLEIQRTEQGDSAMYLCAGSVGSNQPQHFGDGTRLSIL.

The count of this clone is one. The chain joins TRBV7-9 to TRBJ1-5; possible D gene TRBD1, 6 bases. Trimming took off 5 bases at V and 3 bases at J, with 11 bases between the two ends. Germline CDR1 reads SEHNR; CDR2 reads FQNEAQ (reference sequence). The CDR3 loop spans 14 amino acids. The CDR3 sequence: CASSNPGANQPQHF. In nucleotides, the CDR3 is TGTGCCAGCAGCAACCCAGGGGCCAATCAGCCCCAGCATTTT.

The chain uses TRBV11-3 and TRBJ2-1; TRBD2 matches 14 bases. Germline V CDR1 and CDR2: SGHNT, YENEEA. The trim removed 3 bases at V and 9 bases at J, leaving 7 bases unmatched. CDR3 length: 16 amino acids. In DNA, the CDR3 is TGTGCCAGCAGCTTTACCGGGACTAGCGGGAGAGGTGAGCAGTTCTTC. Translated, it gives CASSFTGTSGRGEQFF.

This chain links TRBV11-3 with TRBJ2-1, with a tentative D call TRBD2 (6 bases). Germline V gives CDR1 SGHNT, CDR2 YENEEA. The CDR3 has 15 residues. V dropped 5 bases and J dropped 4 bases, with 15 bases sitting between them. The CDR3 sequence: CASSPPGLPYNEQFF. The CDR3 DNA follows: TGTGCCAGCAGCCCTCCGGGACTTCCTTACAATGAGCAGTTCTTC. Using reference TRBV11-3 and TRBJ2-1 for the parts outside the CDR3, the full variable domain is EAGVVQSPRYKIIEKKQPVAFWCNPISGHNTLYWYLQNLGQGPELLIRYENEEAVDDSQLPKDRFSAERLKGVDSTLKIQPAELGDSAVYLCASSPPGLPYNEQFFGPGTRLTVL.

The CDR3 nucleotides are TGTGCCAGCAGCTCCATCAGCGTTAGCTCCTACGAGCAGTACTTC. Residues: CASSSISVSSYEQYF. The chain has TRBV11-2 and TRBJ2-7; D ambiguous. The CDR3 length is 15 residues. Germline CDR1 reads SGHAT; CDR2 reads FQNNGV. The ends were cut back, 4 bases at V and 0 bases at J, with 13 bases in the middle.

This chain uses TRBV5-1 with TRBJ2-1; possible D gene TRBD1, 6 bases. CDR3 length: 17 residues. The V and J ends lost 2 bases and 0 bases respectively, with 15 bases between them. Germline V lookup: CDR1 SGHRS, CDR2 YFSETQ. CDR3 sequence: CASSFQTGFSSYNEQFF. The CDR3 bases are TGCGCCAGCAGCTTCCAGACAGGCTTTAGCTCCTACAATGAGCAGTTCTTC.

This chain joins TRBV4-1 and TRBJ2-5; 10 nucleotides match TRBD2. The CDR3 is 17 residues long. CDR1 is MGHRA and CDR2 is YSYEKL in the germline V gene. The ends lost 0 bases at V and 0 bases at J; junction bases unmatched: 4. CDR3 protein: CASSQDGTSVYQETQYF. In nucleotides, the CDR3 is TGCGCCAGCAGCCAAGATGGGACTAGCGTGTACCAAGAGACCCAGTACTTC.

J is TRBJ1-5 and V is TRBV28, with 8 nucleotides matching TRBD1. Germline V gene sequence: CDR1 MDHEN, CDR2 SYDVKM. The trim removed 7 bases at V and 4 bases at J, leaving 9 bases unmatched. This CDR3 spans 15 amino acids. For the CDR3, the DNA is TGTGCCAGCACCCCCGGGGACAGGAAAAATCAGCCCCAGCATTTT. Encoded protein: CASTPGDRKNQPQHF.

V usage is TRBV7-9 and J usage is TRBJ1-2, with 10 bases identical to TRBD1. Germline-derived CDR1 and CDR2 are SEHNR and FQNEAQ (reference sequence). The CDR3 is 15 amino acids. V shed 6 bases, J shed 8 bases, and the junction held 12 bases outside the gene matches. The CDR3 here is CASRPGTGATIGYTF. The CDR3 nucleotides are TGTGCCAGCAGGCCCGGGACAGGGGCGACCATCGGCTACACCTTC. Filled out from reference TRBV7-9 and TRBJ1-2, the complete variable domain reads DTGVSQNPRHKITKRGQNVTFRCDPISEHNRLYWYRQTLGQGPEFLTYFQNEAQLEKSRLLSDRFSAERPKGSFSTLEIQRTEQGDSAMYLCASRPGTGATIGYTFGSGTRLTVV.

Notes on this clone: At the DNA level, this CDR3 is encoded by other sequences in the same sample as well. The chain recombines TRBV29-1 with TRBJ1-1; 8 positions match TRBD1. V was clipped by 6 bases and J by 2 bases; unmatched bases: 5. This CDR3 has 13 residues. CDR1 is SQVTM and CDR2 is ANQGSEA in the germline V gene. Here the CDR3 DNA reads TGCAGCGTGGTGACAGGGGTTAACACTGAAGCTTTCTTT. It is translated as CSVVTGVNTEAFF.

With respect to this clone: Different DNA sequences within this sample yield the same CDR3. The J gene is TRBJ2-5, the V gene TRBV7-9, with a weak D call TRBD2 (5 bases). Per the germline V gene, CDR1 is SEHNR and CDR2 is FQNEAQ (reference sequence). V was shortened by 3 bases and J by 2 bases, with 7 bases between the two germline ends. The CDR3 runs to 13 residues. The CDR3 region is CASSLRVQETQYF. CDR3 sequence (DNA): TGTGCCAGCAGCTTGCGGGTACAAGAGACCCAGTACTTC.

The V gene is TRBV18, the J gene TRBJ2-7; D is ambiguous. With 2 bases removed from V and 5 bases from J, the gap between germline ends came to 13 bases. This CDR3 spans 14 amino acids. Germline values: CDR1 KGHSH, CDR2 LQKENI. CDR3 coding DNA: TGTGCCAGCTCACCATACCAGGAATCCCACGAGCAGTACTTC. Amino acid sequence: CASSPYQESHEQYF.

V and J are TRBV5-1 and TRBJ1-2; 7 bases line up with TRBD1. Germline CDR1 SGHRS, CDR2 YFSETQ. The V gene end was trimmed by 6 bases and the J gene end by 7 bases; junction bases not matched to a gene: 9. This CDR3 has 13 residues. CDR3 protein: CASTKTGYSGYTF. The CDR3 bases are TGCGCCAGCACCAAGACAGGGTATTCTGGCTACACCTTC.

In this sample, this clone turned up once. V is TRBV5-4 and J is TRBJ2-5, with D perhaps matching TRBD2 (6 bases). Trimming took off 3 bases at V and 5 bases at J, with 14 bases between the two ends. The CDR3 contains 14 residues. Germline V gives CDR1 SGHNT, CDR2 YYREEE (reference sequence). The CDR3 sequence is CASSWGLQVETQYF. For the CDR3, the DNA is TGTGCCAGCAGCTGGGGACTCCAGGTGGAGACCCAGTACTTC.

V usage is TRBV29-1 and J usage is TRBJ2-7; 11 bases align to TRBD1. V trimming: 6 bases; J trimming: 5 bases; junction bases outside the gene matches: 3. The CDR3 length is 12 residues. Germline-derived CDR1 and CDR2 are SQVTM and ANQGSEA. This chain's CDR3 is CSVGQGANEQYF. The CDR3, as DNA: TGCAGCGTCGGACAGGGGGCCAACGAGCAGTACTTC.

The J gene is TRBJ2-1, the V gene TRBV29-1; 7 nucleotides match TRBD2. Germline trimming cut 5 bases from V and 2 bases from J; bases unmatched to any gene: 15. The germline V gene has CDR1 SQVTM and CDR2 ANQGSEA. CDR3 size: 17 residues. CDR3 sequence reads: CSVSGGVGTDPYNEQFF. CDR3 in DNA: TGCAGCGTTTCGGGGGGAGTGGGAACTGATCCCTACAATGAGCAGTTCTTC.

The J gene is TRBJ2-5, the V gene TRBV15; D is tentatively TRBD1 or TRBD2 (7 bases each). Germline V CDR1 and CDR2: LNHNV, YYDKDF (reference sequence). The V end lost 5 bases, the J end lost 7 bases, and 20 bases lay between the germline ends. This CDR3 region has 15 residues. CDR3 DNA sequence: TGTGCCACCAGCCAAAAACGACAGGGCGGGGGGACCCAGTACTTC. It specifies CATSQKRQGGGTQYF.

The chain carries TRBV11-2 and TRBJ2-2; 7 bases agree with TRBD1. The CDR3 spans 14 residues. The junction had 6 bases not matched to a gene; V was cut back by 2 bases and J by 9 bases. Germline CDR1 is SGHAT and CDR2 is FQNNGV. Here the CDR3 DNA reads TGTGCCAGCAGCTTAACAGGGGTTATGTGGGAGCTGTTTTTT. Its translation is CASSLTGVMWELFF.

This clone was picked up one time. V and J are TRBV27 and TRBJ2-2; the match to TRBD2 covers 16 bases. Trimming took 2 bases from V and 0 from J; bases not matched to a gene: 3. The CDR3 contains 19 residues. Germline V gives CDR1 MNHEY, CDR2 SMNVEV (reference sequence). The CDR3 DNA follows: TGTGCCAGCAGTTTACATGGGACTAGCGGGAGGGCGAACACCGGGGAGCTGTTTTTT. It translates to CASSLHGTSGRANTGELFF.

The chain uses TRBV7-3 and TRBJ2-5; 9 nucleotides align to TRBD2. CDR3 length: 17 residues. Germline V lookup: CDR1 SGHTA, CDR2 FQGTGA. The V and J ends lost 5 bases and 5 bases, in that order; junction bases with no gene match: 15. This CDR3 reads CASSPSRREGLGETQYF. In DNA form, the CDR3 reads TGTGCCAGCAGCCCCTCTAGGCGGGAGGGCCTCGGGGAGACCCAGTACTTC.

This chain links TRBV11-3 with TRBJ2-1; D is undetermined. From germline, CDR1 is SGHNT and CDR2 YENEEA. The CDR3 loop spans 16 amino acids. The V and J ends lost 1 base and 1 base respectively, with 11 bases between them. CDR3: CASSLGGGRSYNEQFF. The CDR3 DNA is TGTGCCAGCAGCTTAGGAGGCGGCAGATCCTACAATGAGCAGTTCTTC.

The chain joins TRBV30 to TRBJ2-2; D is ambiguous. Trimming stripped 1 base from V and 2 bases from J, with 11 bases between. Looked up from germline, CDR1 is GTSNPN and CDR2 is SVGIG (reference sequence). The CDR3 sequence is 15 residues long. CDR3 loop: CAWSGRLHNTGELFF. For the CDR3, the DNA is TGTGCCTGGAGTGGCCGACTCCATAACACCGGGGAGCTGTTTTTT. Complete variable domain (other parts from reference TRBV30 and TRBJ2-2): SQTIHQWPATLVQPVGSPLSLECTVEGTSNPNLYWYRQAAGRGLQLLFYSVGIGQISSEVPQNLSASRPQDRQFILSSKKLLLSDSGFYLCAWSGRLHNTGELFFGEGSRLTVL.

With respect to this clone: At the DNA level, this CDR3 is encoded by other sequences in the same sample as well. V and J are TRBV7-2 and TRBJ2-3; D gene unclear. The germline CDR1 and CDR2 sequences are SGHTA and FQGNSA. The V and J ends lost 2 bases and 1 base respectively, with 7 bases between them. The CDR3 contains 14 residues. CDR3 nucleotides: TGTGCCAGCAGCTTACGGAGCGGCACAGATACGCAGTATTTT. This codes for CASSLRSGTDTQYF. The full variable domain, with the rest looked up from reference TRBV7-2 and TRBJ2-3, is GAGVSQSPSNKVTEKGKDVELRCDPISGHTALYWYRQSLGQGLEFLIYFQGNSAPDKSGLPSDRFSAERTGGSVSTLTIQRTQQEDSAVYLCASSLRSGTDTQYFGPGTRLTVL.